This T cell receptor (beta chain) was obtained from a study of T cell repertoires in cytomegalovirus infection. Across the study: Public TCR beta signatures were indicative of both CMV infection and a matching HLA type.

Overall study results and limits: Dominating the ex vivo response were TCR beta clonotypes that were CMV-specific and HLA-C-restricted. The cumulative frequency of public TCR beta families identified carriers of CMV plus the relevant HLA.

Concerning this clonotype itself: What it binds is not known.

Germline CDR1 reads DFQATT; CDR2 reads SNEGSKA (reference sequence). CDR3 size: 13 residues. V was clipped by 6 bases and J by 4 bases, with 16 bases between them. TCRdb analysed the reads with MiXCR anew, one entry per CDR3 protein. The repertoire holds over 150,000 distinct CDR3 sequences, with roughly 15% as singletons. The rearrangement links TRBV20-1 to TRBJ2-7; D perhaps matches TRBD2 (5 bases). Sequencing input: CD8+ T cells from PBMCs. The TCR originated in a human donor in good health (CMV status not recorded). Some clones in this sample may be carry-over from other donors' samples. The CDR3 loop reads CSAIPTGGYEQYF. In DNA, the CDR3 is TGCAGTGCGATCCCGACGGGCGGGTACGAGCAGTACTTC.